A single TCR beta chain is shown here with its context. Unique molecular identifiers were used in preparing the TCRbeta library. TCRdb reprocessed the PCR reads via MiXCR and lists one record per CDR3 protein. The sample lists around 530,000 distinct CDR3 sequences, 30% to 35% occurring once. The data belong to a study of T-cell reconstitution after alpha-beta-depleted transplantation in children. After removal of 0 bases from V and 6 bases from J, the junction contained 5 bases not matched to a gene. Germline CDR1 SGHRS, CDR2 YFSETQ. The CDR3 is made up of 16 amino acids. The V gene is TRBV5-1, the J gene TRBJ2-1, with 11 positions matching TRBD2. Sequences were derived from PBMCs from the stem cell graft donor, sampled from the stem cell graft. This clonotype was sampled from a human donor who donated a stem cell graft to a child with aplastic anemia. The CDR3, as DNA: TGCGCCAGCAGCTTGGCCTTTACTAGCGGGAGCAATGAGCAGTTCTTC. It yields the protein CASSLAFTSGSNEQFF. The full variable domain, its missing parts supplied by reference TRBV5-1 and TRBJ2-1, is KAGVTQTPRYLIKTRGQQVTLSCSPISGHRSVSWYQQTPGQGLQFLFEYFSETQRNKGNFPGRFSGRQFSNSRSEMNVSTLELGDSALYLCASSLAFTSGSNEQFFGPGTRLTVL.